The 24 T cell receptor beta chains in this list originate from one sample, sequenced in a study of T cell repertoires in cytomegalovirus infection. TCRdb processed the reads anew with MiXCR; each CDR3 protein has one entry. The sample includes about 740,000 distinct CDR3 sequences, around a third seen only once; the top ten take around a sixth. These receptors lack a known antigen. This specimen consisted of cultured PBMCs, obtained from culture after CMV antigen stimulation. The receptors originated from a human donor in good health (CMV status not recorded). Some clones in this sample may be carry-over from other donors' samples.

The chain joins TRBV19 to TRBJ2-1; 10 bases are a match to TRBD1. V shed 6 bases and J 8 bases; nucleotides not matched to a gene: 7. CDR3 length equals 14 residues. Germline CDR1 LNHDA, CDR2 SQIVND (reference sequence). The CDR3 sequence is CASRMGQGRDEQFF. As DNA, the CDR3 is TGTGCCAGTAGAATGGGACAGGGGCGCGATGAGCAGTTCTTC.

This clonotype appeared a few times. As DNA, the CDR3 is TGTGCCAGCACCCTTTTGGGAGACGCTTACAATGAGCAGTTCTTC. Translation: CASTLLGDAYNEQFF. This sequence joins TRBV5-6 and TRBJ2-1; tentatively, D is TRBD2 (5 bases). The V end was cut by 6 bases, the J end by 4 bases, with 17 bases between. CDR3 length: 15 residues. Germline assignment: CDR1 SGHDT and CDR2 YYEEEE. Looking up the rest from reference TRBV5-6 and TRBJ2-1 gives the full variable domain: DAGVTQSPTHLIKTRGQQVTLRCSPKSGHDTVSWYQQALGQGPQFIFQYYEEEERQRGNFPDRFSGHQFPNYSSELNVNALLLGDSALYLCASTLLGDAYNEQFFGPGTRLTVL.

This clonotype showed up just a few times. The V and J genes are TRBV6-1 and TRBJ2-1; 11 nucleotides agree with TRBD2. This CDR3 has 14 amino acids. Germline CDR1 MNHNS, CDR2 SASEGT. After removal of 7 bases from V and 4 bases from J, the junction contained 3 bases not matched to a gene. As DNA, the CDR3 is TGTGCCAGCAAGGGACTAGCGGAGTACAATGAGCAGTTCTTC. Translating gives CASKGLAEYNEQFF.

This clonotype was recorded a few times. V and J are TRBV20-1 and TRBJ2-3, with D hard to call. The germline gives CDR1 DFQATT, CDR2 SNEGSKA (reference sequence). The CDR3 has 12 amino acids. Trimming removed 6 bases at V and 0 bases at J, with 7 bases between. Here the CDR3 DNA reads TGCAGTGCACCGACAAGCACAGATACGCAGTATTTT. This encodes CSAPTSTDTQYF.

The chain's CDR3 is CASSQDRQSYEQYF. CDR3 DNA: TGTGCCAGCAGCCAAGACCGCCAGAGCTACGAGCAGTACTTC. This chain uses TRBV4-2 with TRBJ2-7; D remains ambiguous. CDR1 is LGHNA, CDR2 YNFKEQ, per germline. The germline V and J ends were trimmed by 0 bases and 3 bases, with 9 bases remaining between them. The CDR3 extends over 14 amino acids.

This clonotype has more than one count but fewer than ten. The chain uses TRBV13 and TRBJ2-5; TRBD2 agrees at 16 bases. V shed 4 bases and J 5 bases; nucleotides not matched to a gene: 16. Germline V gene sequence: CDR1 PRHDT, CDR2 FYEKMQ (reference sequence). The CDR3 totals 20 residues. CDR3: CASSSSYYGTSGGAVETQYF. DNA of the CDR3: TGTGCCAGCAGCTCCTCCTACTATGGGACTAGCGGGGGGGCCGTGGAGACCCAGTACTTC.

The chain employs TRBV29-1 and TRBJ1-2; 10 bases line up with TRBD1. The CDR3 runs 16 residues. Germline CDR1 reads SQVTM; CDR2 reads ANQGSEA. V shed 4 bases, J shed 2 bases, and the junction held 10 bases outside the gene matches. CDR3 sequence reads: CSVVGTGEGGNYGYTF. The CDR3 DNA reads as TGCAGCGTTGTGGGGACAGGGGAGGGGGGAAACTATGGCTACACCTTC. The entire variable domain, with the rest obtained from reference TRBV29-1 and TRBJ1-2, is as follows: SAVISQKPSRDICQRGTSLTIQCQVDSQVTMMFWYRQQPGQSLTLIATANQGSEATYESGFVIDKFPISRPNLTFSTLTVSNMSPEDSSIYLCSVVGTGEGGNYGYTFGSGTRLTVV.

The chain recombines TRBV20-1 with TRBJ2-5, with a tentative D call TRBD2 (6 bases). This CDR3 spans 17 amino acids. Per germline, CDR1 DFQATT and CDR2 SNEGSKA (reference sequence). V gave up 0 bases and J gave up 1 base, with 18 bases separating them. The CDR3 coding sequence is TGCAGTGCTAGAGATCGCGGACCGCGCGGGGCCCAAGAGACCCAGTACTTC. Its translation is CSARDRGPRGAQETQYF.

This clonotype was recorded at least ten times. In DNA form, the CDR3 reads TGTGCCAGCAGCTTATCCGGCGGAAGCAATCAGCCCCAGCATTTT. Encoded protein: CASSLSGGSNQPQHF. This chain joins TRBV7-2 and TRBJ1-5; D gene unclear. The V and J ends lost 2 bases and 1 base respectively, with 9 bases between them. Germline V gene sequence: CDR1 SGHTA, CDR2 FQGNSA. This CDR3 has 15 amino acids.

This clonotype was observed many times. V usage is TRBV7-8 and J usage is TRBJ2-1, with a possible D match to TRBD2 (7 bases). The CDR3 spans 18 residues. V dropped 1 base and J dropped 0 bases, with 16 bases sitting between them. Germline V gene data show CDR1 as SGHVS and CDR2 as FQNEAQ. The CDR3, as DNA: TGTGCCAGCAGCTTAGTGGGGGGGGGGCCTAGCTCCTACAATGAGCAGTTCTTC. Amino acids: CASSLVGGGPSSYNEQFF.

This clonotype turned up a few times. The chain recombines TRBV6-5 with TRBJ2-5, with no clear D. Germline CDR1 is MNHEY and CDR2 is SVGAGI. The V end lost 2 bases, the J end lost 3 bases, and 7 bases lay between the germline ends. The CDR3 totals 13 residues. The CDR3 sequence is CASSYHREETQYF. The CDR3 DNA follows: TGTGCCAGCAGTTACCACAGAGAAGAGACCCAGTACTTC.

The rearrangement uses TRBV20-1 and TRBJ1-1, with 7 bases lining up with TRBD1. The length of the CDR3 is 14 residues. Germline V CDR1 and CDR2: DFQATT, SNEGSKA (reference sequence). After removal of 6 bases from V and 6 bases from J, the junction contained 13 bases not matched to a gene. CDR3 DNA: TGCAGTGCAACTCCCCCGACAGGGTCCCCTGAAGCTTTCTTT. Translated: CSATPPTGSPEAFF.

This chain uses TRBV20-1 with TRBJ2-7; 9 positions match TRBD2. CDR1 DFQATT and CDR2 SNEGSKA come from the germline V gene (reference sequence). The CDR3 sequence is 14 residues long. V shed 6 bases and J 0 bases; nucleotides not matched to a gene: 6. DNA of the CDR3: TGCAGTGCCGAGGTGCGGGGGGGCTCCTACGAGCAGTACTTC. It yields the protein CSAEVRGGSYEQYF.

The CDR3 loop reads CASSYSGGQNSPLHF. As DNA, the CDR3 is TGTGCCAGCAGTTACTCTGGGGGCCAAAATTCACCCCTCCACTTT. The chain employs TRBV6-6 and TRBJ1-6; a possible D gene is TRBD1 (6 bases). The CDR3 is made up of 15 amino acids. The V end lost 0 bases, the J end lost 7 bases, and 10 bases lay between the germline ends. CDR1 is MNHNY, CDR2 SVGAGI, per germline (reference sequence).

The chain recombines TRBV3-1 with TRBJ2-7, with a tentative D call TRBD1 (7 bases). The CDR3 contains 12 residues. Trimming took off 4 bases at V and 10 bases at J, with 14 bases between the two ends. Germline CDR1 and CDR2: LGHDT and YNNKEL (reference sequence). The CDR3 region is CASSLRGERQYF. The CDR3 DNA reads TGTGCCAGCAGCCTCAGGGGGGAAAGACAGTACTTC.

This clonotype was picked up a small number of times. This chain links TRBV4-1 with TRBJ2-3; D is uncertain. Per the germline V gene, CDR1 is MGHRA and CDR2 is YSYEKL. The CDR3 is 13 amino acids. Trimming took 4 bases from V and 4 from J, leaving 9 bases between them. The CDR3 DNA sequence: TGCGCCAGCAGCCTGCAGCCCGCAGATACGCAGTATTTT. Translation: CASSLQPADTQYF.

This clonotype was counted many times. The rearrangement uses TRBV7-2 and TRBJ1-3, with 9 bases aligning to TRBD1. Looked up from germline, CDR1 is SGHTA and CDR2 is FQGNSA. This CDR3 has 15 residues. The J segment lost 4 bases and the V segment lost 0 bases, leaving 1 base of the junction unmatched. The CDR3 spells CASSLAGQGGNTIYF. The CDR3 nucleotides read TGTGCCAGCAGCTTAGCAGGACAGGGGGGAAACACCATATATTTT.

The chain is built from TRBV15 and TRBJ1-5; D is unresolved. V lost 0 bases and J 1 base, leaving 16 bases between the germline ends. Germline values: CDR1 LNHNV, CDR2 YYDKDF (reference sequence). The CDR3 covers 18 residues. For the CDR3, the DNA is TGTGCCACCAGCAGAGATCCTGGGCAAAGGTCGAGCAATCAGCCCCAGCATTTT. Translating it yields CATSRDPGQRSSNQPQHF.

The chain uses TRBV10-3 and TRBJ1-1; D is ambiguous. The CDR3 spans 15 residues. Per the germline V gene, CDR1 is ENHRY and CDR2 is SYGVKD. Trimming cost V 3 bases and J 1 base, with 12 bases left between them. The CDR3 here is CAISDPNAENTEAFF. The CDR3 bases are TGTGCCATCAGTGACCCCAACGCGGAGAACACTGAAGCTTTCTTT.

The table lists this clonotype with many counts. The rearrangement joins TRBV7-2 to TRBJ1-1, with D possibly TRBD1 on 5 matching bases. V shed 5 bases and J shed 6 bases, with 16 bases lying between them. This CDR3 comprises 14 residues. The germline CDR1 and CDR2 sequences are SGHTA and FQGNSA. The CDR3 DNA is TGTGCCAGCAGCCTGTTCGGGACTCTCGCTGAAGCTTTCTTT. Translation: CASSLFGTLAEAFF.

The chain carries TRBV5-6 and TRBJ2-7; D possibly corresponds to TRBD2 (5 bases). Germline V gives CDR1 SGHDT, CDR2 YYEEEE. The length of the CDR3 is 16 residues. Trimming took off 2 bases at V and 0 bases at J, with 15 bases between the two ends. CDR3 protein: CASSFYRDKLSYEQYF. The CDR3 nucleotides are TGTGCCAGCAGCTTCTACCGGGATAAACTCTCCTACGAGCAGTACTTC.

This clonotype was found many times. The chain is built from TRBV7-6 and TRBJ2-3; 7 bases match TRBD2. Trimming took 3 bases from V and 5 from J; bases not matched to a gene: 2. This CDR3 is built from 13 residues. The germline V gene encodes CDR1 SGHVS and CDR2 FNYEAQ. The CDR3 here is CASSFTSVDTQYF. Written as DNA, the CDR3 is TGTGCCAGCAGCTTCACTAGCGTAGATACGCAGTATTTT.

The table lists this clonotype with a few counts. The J gene is TRBJ2-3, the V gene TRBV28; 10 bases map to TRBD1. This CDR3 has 15 amino acids. The V segment lost 8 bases and the J segment 1 base; nucleotides outside the gene matches: 6. Germline V gene data show CDR1 as MDHEN and CDR2 as SYDVKM. CDR3 protein: CASLGGTGGTDTQYF. CDR3 bases: TGTGCCAGCCTCGGGGGGACAGGGGGCACAGATACGCAGTATTTT.

The chain joins TRBV11-3 to TRBJ2-1; D call uncertain. Trimming stripped 5 bases from V and 0 bases from J, with 11 bases between. Germline CDR1 reads SGHNT; CDR2 reads YENEEA. The CDR3 extends over 15 amino acids. CDR3 DNA: TGTGCCAGCAGCCCGTTCAGGAGCTCCTACAATGAGCAGTTCTTC. Translated: CASSPFRSSYNEQFF.